This entry lists 25 T cell receptor beta chains sequenced from one sample in a study of molecular identifiers for immune sequencing clone quantification. TCRdb recomputed calls from the PCR reads with MiXCR, one row per CDR3 protein. The sample carries about 300,000 distinct CDR3 sequences, over 20% recorded once. The specimen was naive CD8+ T cells from blood, with Jurkat cell RNA spiked in. Subset indicated: FACS-sorted CD8+CD4-CCR7+CD45RA+ naive T cells. The receptors here all came from a human donor in good health. Some libraries in this study had Jurkat cell RNA spiked in.

This chain joins TRBV12-3 or TRBV12-4 and TRBJ2-5; the match to TRBD2 covers 10 bases. The CDR3 consists of 18 residues. Trimming at V came to 4 bases and at J to 3 bases, leaving 14 bases not matched to a gene. The CDR3 region is CASSYPPPAGGPKETQYF. CDR3 nucleotide sequence: TGTGCCAGCAGTTACCCCCCCCCAGCGGGAGGGCCAAAAGAGACCCAGTACTTC.

This clonotype occurred a few times. CDR3 sequence reads: CASSSGTEAYEQYF. The CDR3 DNA reads as TGTGCCAGCAGCTCCGGGACAGAAGCCTACGAGCAGTACTTC. The V and J genes are TRBV7-6 and TRBJ2-7; 7 nucleotides align to TRBD1. V shed 4 bases, J shed 2 bases, and the junction held 5 bases outside the gene matches. Germline loops: CDR1 SGHVS, CDR2 FNYEAQ. The CDR3 spans 14 residues.

In DNA, the CDR3 is TGTGCCAGCAGCGGAGGACGGGGGTGGGCTGAAGCTTTCTTT. It codes for CASSGGRGWAEAFF. The chain recombines TRBV11-2 with TRBJ1-1, with D maybe TRBD1 (5 bases). Trimming shortened V by 5 bases and J by 6 bases, and 16 bases separated the two germline ends. Germline CDR1 is SGHAT and CDR2 is FQNNGV. CDR3 length: 14 residues.

This clonotype was detected many times. This chain connects TRBV24-1 to TRBJ2-1; 8 bases align to TRBD1. The V segment lost 4 bases and the J segment 1 base; nucleotides outside the gene matches: 5. Germline V gene sequence: CDR1 KGHDR, CDR2 SFDVKD. The CDR3 has 16 amino acids. Here the CDR3 reads CATSEQTGGSYNEQFF. Here the CDR3 DNA reads TGTGCCACCAGTGAGCAAACAGGGGGGTCCTACAATGAGCAGTTCTTC.

Concerning this clonotype: This may arise from a read error, as a much more abundant clone is one base away. V usage is TRBV9 and J usage is TRBJ2-3; D is unresolved. Germline V gene sequence: CDR1 SGDLS, CDR2 YYNGEE. CDR3 length: 15 residues. In DNA form, the CDR3 reads TGTGCCGGCAGCGTAGCTACAACGGGCCAAGATACGCAGTATTTT. It is translated as CAGSVATTGQDTQYF.

This clonotype has a count of ten or more. V is TRBV28 and J is TRBJ1-5; no clear D. The CDR3 totals 16 residues. Trimming cost V 3 bases and J 0 bases, with 12 bases left between them. Germline lookup yields CDR1 MDHEN and CDR2 SYDVKM. CDR3 protein: CASSLRRLYSNQPQHF. The CDR3 DNA follows: TGTGCCAGCAGTTTGCGACGTCTATATAGCAATCAGCCCCAGCATTTT.

This clonotype was picked up many times. The chain uses TRBV27 and TRBJ1-5; 10 positions agree with TRBD1. Per the germline V gene, CDR1 is MNHEY and CDR2 is SMNVEV (reference sequence). V lost 5 bases, J lost 7 bases, and 8 bases stayed unmatched. The CDR3 covers 15 residues. The CDR3 protein is CASSAGTGVGQPQHF. The DNA for the CDR3 is TGTGCCAGCAGTGCCGGGACAGGGGTAGGGCAGCCCCAGCATTTT.

This clonotype has a count of ten or more. The chain is built from TRBV4-1 and TRBJ1-5, with TRBD1 matching 9 bases. CDR1 is MGHRA, CDR2 YSYEKL, per germline. CDR3 length: 15 amino acids. J lost 7 bases, V lost 2 bases, and 6 bases had no gene match. CDR3 sequence (DNA): TGCGCCAGCAGCCAAAAACAGGGGGCAGGACAGCCCCAGCATTTT. As protein: CASSQKQGAGQPQHF.

In its sample, this clonotype was seen many times. This rearrangement joins TRBV6-2 or TRBV6-3 to TRBJ2-3; no definite D call. Germline loops: CDR1 MNHEY, CDR2 SVGEGT. The ends were cut back, 10 bases at V and 3 bases at J, with 14 bases in the middle. The CDR3 sequence is 13 residues long. CDR3 sequence (DNA): TGTGCCACAACCCGGGTACTTACAGATACGCAGTATTTT. It encodes CATTRVLTDTQYF.

Notes on this clonotype: Since no conserved phenylalanine or tryptophan closes the CDR3, a read error is the likely cause. The chain has TRBV7-2 and TRBJ1-2; possible D gene TRBD1, 6 bases. Germline CDR1 and CDR2: SGHTA and FQGNSA. This CDR3 comprises 13 residues. Trimming cost V 5 bases and J 4 bases, with 11 bases left between them. The CDR3 spells CASSPGQLYGYTL. CDR3 nucleotides: TGTGCCAGCAGCCCAGGACAGCTCTATGGCTACACCCTC.

This clonotype was counted ten times or more. The rearrangement uses TRBV27 and TRBJ1-5, with a weak D call TRBD1 (5 bases). Germline loops: CDR1 MNHEY, CDR2 SMNVEV (reference sequence). Trimming cost V 5 bases and J 0 bases, with 11 bases left between them. This CDR3 has 15 amino acids. This chain's CDR3 is CASSLLGDSNQPQHF. The CDR3, as DNA: TGTGCCAGCAGTCTGCTGGGGGATAGCAATCAGCCCCAGCATTTT.

This clonotype has only a few counts. The rearrangement links TRBV4-1 to TRBJ2-3, with unresolved D. V was trimmed by 1 base and J by 2 bases, leaving 7 bases between them. The CDR3 is 14 residues long. Germline CDR1 and CDR2: MGHRA and YSYEKL. The CDR3 loop reads CASSQALHTDTQYF. Written as DNA, the CDR3 is TGCGCCAGCAGCCAAGCCCTACACACAGATACGCAGTATTTT.

This clonotype was seen ten or more times. The gene calls are TRBV6-2 or TRBV6-3 and TRBJ1-1; no firm D call. Trimming shortened V by 7 bases and J by 7 bases, and 13 bases separated the two germline ends. CDR3 length: 12 amino acids. The germline V gene has CDR1 MNHEY and CDR2 SVGEGT. CDR3 in amino acids: CASNTYSVEAFF. In nucleotides, the CDR3 is TGTGCCAGCAACACATATTCAGTTGAAGCTTTCTTT.

In this sample, this clonotype turned up many times. This chain connects TRBV20-1 to TRBJ2-3, with TRBD2 matching 11 bases. The CDR3 loop spans 16 amino acids. The trim removed 2 bases at V and 6 bases at J, leaving 10 bases unmatched. Germline values: CDR1 DFQATT, CDR2 SNEGSKA (reference sequence). The CDR3 protein is CSARFSGLAGPDTQYF. DNA of the CDR3: TGCAGTGCTAGATTCTCCGGACTAGCGGGTCCGGATACGCAGTATTTT.

This clonotype occurred many times. The chain is built from TRBV6-2 or TRBV6-3 and TRBJ1-5, with D possibly being TRBD1 (6 bases). Germline CDR1 reads MNHEY; CDR2 reads SVGEGT. The CDR3 runs to 16 residues. V was cut by 2 bases and J by 3 bases, with 14 bases left in between. CDR3 loop: CASSYLAGANNQPQHF. In DNA form, the CDR3 reads TGTGCCAGCAGTTACCTTGCGGGGGCTAACAATCAGCCCCAGCATTTT.

This clonotype was recorded many times. The J gene is TRBJ2-1, the V gene TRBV29-1, with no clear D. V lost 7 bases to trimming and J lost 4 bases, with 14 bases between them. The CDR3 sequence is 13 residues long. The germline gives CDR1 SQVTM, CDR2 ANQGSEA. The DNA for the CDR3 is TGCAGCGCCTCCGAGCAATTTTACAATGAGCAGTTCTTC. Its protein product is CSASEQFYNEQFF.

This clonotype has ten or more counts. V usage is TRBV4-3 and J usage is TRBJ1-1; 7 nucleotides agree with TRBD1. Germline loops: CDR1 LGHNA, CDR2 YSLEER. The CDR3 sequence is 14 residues long. Trimming took 3 bases from V and 3 from J; bases not matched to a gene: 4. CDR3 nucleotide sequence: TGCGCCAGCAGCCAGGCTACAGGGGACACTGAAGCTTTCTTT. This encodes CASSQATGDTEAFF.

This clonotype was detected a few times. V usage is TRBV20-1 and J usage is TRBJ2-7, with 12 bases fitting TRBD2. This CDR3 has 15 residues. With V trimmed by 6 bases and J by 7 bases, 13 bases remained unmatched. Germline lookup yields CDR1 DFQATT and CDR2 SNEGSKA (reference sequence). CDR3 in DNA: TGCAGTGCCAAAAAAGGACTAGCGGGATTGAGAGAGCAGTACTTC. Its protein product is CSAKKGLAGLREQYF.

This clonotype was detected ten times or more. The chain employs TRBV10-2 and TRBJ2-5, with D perhaps matching TRBD1 (6 bases). Trimming pared 4 bases from V and 1 base from J, leaving 10 bases between. The germline V gene encodes CDR1 WSHSY and CDR2 SAAADI. This CDR3 region has 14 residues. The CDR3 DNA follows: TGCGCCAGCAGTGTAGCCAGGGGCCAAGAGACCCAGTACTTC. Its translation is CASSVARGQETQYF.

This clonotype appeared many times. The chain is built from TRBV7-9 and TRBJ2-5; 8 bases align to TRBD1. The V and J ends lost 5 bases and 5 bases, in that order; junction bases with no gene match: 10. The CDR3 extends over 15 amino acids. CDR1 and CDR2 from the germline V gene are SEHNR and FQNEAQ (reference sequence). The CDR3 DNA sequence: TGTGCCAGCAGCCCCTATGAGACAGGGGAGGAGACCCAGTACTTC. Translating it yields CASSPYETGEETQYF.

The sample holds many counts of this clonotype. The chain joins TRBV20-1 to TRBJ2-3; 10 nucleotides align to TRBD1. The trim removed 3 bases at V and 4 bases at J, leaving 4 bases unmatched. The germline V gene has CDR1 DFQATT and CDR2 SNEGSKA (reference sequence). This CDR3 spans 14 amino acids. The CDR3 nucleotides read TGCAGTGCTAGTAAGGGGACAGGGGCAGATACGCAGTATTTT. Amino acid sequence: CSASKGTGADTQYF.

The chain recombines TRBV4-1 with TRBJ1-5, with D unclear. The CDR3 covers 14 residues. The V end was cut by 0 bases, the J end by 3 bases, with 6 bases between. The germline CDR1 and CDR2 sequences are MGHRA and YSYEKL. The CDR3 is CASSQDSYNQPQHF. The CDR3 bases are TGCGCCAGCAGCCAAGACAGTTACAATCAGCCCCAGCATTTT.

Note on this clonotype: This may arise from a read error, as a much more abundant clone is one base away. The rearrangement uses TRBV20-1 and TRBJ2-7; TRBD1 is a possible D gene (5 bases). Trimming removed 0 bases at V and 2 bases at J, with 14 bases between. The germline gives CDR1 DFQATT, CDR2 SNEGSKA (reference sequence). The CDR3 contains 15 residues. The CDR3 DNA reads as TGCAGTGCTAGAGAGCACAAGGGGCCCGCCTACGAGCAGTACTTC. The encoded protein is CSAREHKGPAYEQYF.

This clonotype was counted many times. The chain has TRBV28 and TRBJ1-5, with TRBD1 matching 10 bases. Germline CDR1 is MDHEN and CDR2 is SYDVKM. CDR3 size: 14 residues. After removal of 6 bases from V and 5 bases from J, the junction contained 4 bases not matched to a gene. CDR3 sequence: CASSRDRGYQPQHF. DNA of the CDR3: TGTGCCAGCAGCCGGGACAGGGGCTATCAGCCCCAGCATTTT.

As concerns this clonotype: This may be a read error: a much more frequent sequence differs by one nucleotide. The chain is built from TRBV6-5 and TRBJ1-4; D unresolved. V lost 5 bases and J lost 0, with 10 bases in between. The CDR3 runs 15 residues. Germline loops: CDR1 MNHEY, CDR2 SVGAGI. The CDR3: CASSGIGSTNEKLFF. The CDR3 nucleotides read TGTGCCAGCAGTGGAATAGGGTCAACTAATGAAAAACTGTTTTTT.